The present entry profiles one T cell receptor beta chain with its context. Its target is not known. Random-hexamer reverse transcription was applied to roughly 0.5 to 1 ug RNA. Amplification of TCR beta CDR3 spanned 54 Vbeta and 13 Jbeta via immunoSEQ multiplex PCR. TCRdb fed the immunoSEQ multiplex PCR reads into MiXCR, producing one record per CDR3 protein. This sample has some 140,000 distinct CDR3 sequences, with around nine tenths found just once. TEMRA cells were FACS-enriched, while CD8+ and CD4+ T cells were negatively isolated. This sample was included in a study of CD8 T cells in Susac syndrome. Study-wide results and limits: The authors acknowledged that the study's TCR sequencing and HLA analysis involved relatively few individuals.

CDR1 GTSNPN and CDR2 SVGIG come from the germline V gene (reference sequence). Between the trimmed V and J ends, which lost 5 bases and 7 bases, there was a span of 12 bases. This CDR3 comprises 11 residues. The origin of this receptor is a human donor with multiple sclerosis. The chain uses TRBV30 and TRBJ2-7, with D unclear. Sample: CD8+ T cells from PBMCs. This CDR3 reads CAWGDGSEQYF. The CDR3 DNA follows: TGTGCCTGGGGGGATGGATCGGAGCAGTACTTC.